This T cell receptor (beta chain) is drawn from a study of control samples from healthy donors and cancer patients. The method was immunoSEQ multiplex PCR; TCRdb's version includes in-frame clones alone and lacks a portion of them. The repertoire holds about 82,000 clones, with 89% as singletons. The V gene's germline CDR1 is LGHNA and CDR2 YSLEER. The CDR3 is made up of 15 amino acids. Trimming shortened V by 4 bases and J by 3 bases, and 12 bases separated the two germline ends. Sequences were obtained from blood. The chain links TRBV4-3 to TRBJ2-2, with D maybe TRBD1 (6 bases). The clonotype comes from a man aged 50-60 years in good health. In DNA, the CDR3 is TGCGCCAGCAGCCCCGGCCACAGGGACACCGGGGAGCTGTTTTTT. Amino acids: CASSPGHRDTGELFF.